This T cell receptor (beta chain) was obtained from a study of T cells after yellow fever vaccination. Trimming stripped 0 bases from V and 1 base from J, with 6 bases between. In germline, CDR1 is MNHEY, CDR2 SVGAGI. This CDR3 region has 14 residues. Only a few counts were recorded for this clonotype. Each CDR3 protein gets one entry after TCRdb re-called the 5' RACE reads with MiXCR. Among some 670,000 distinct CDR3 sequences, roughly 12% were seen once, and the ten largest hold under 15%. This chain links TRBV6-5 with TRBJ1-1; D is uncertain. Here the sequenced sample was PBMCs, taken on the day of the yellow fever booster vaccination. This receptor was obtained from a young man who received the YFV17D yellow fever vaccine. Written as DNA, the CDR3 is TGTGCCAGCAGTTACTCTCAGGAGAACACTGAAGCTTTCTTT. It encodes CASSYSQENTEAFF.